Included here is one TCR beta chain sequence, with context. Its antigen is still unknown. This specimen comes from a study of identical twins. Germline CDR1 and CDR2: SQVTM and ANQGSEA. There are 13 residues in the CDR3. Trimming pared 3 bases from V and 4 bases from J, leaving 12 bases between. Template switching supplied a universal primer site; unique molecular identifiers were carried on the cDNA. Using its own MiXCR run on the 5' RACE reads, TCRdb lists one record per CDR3 protein. The repertoire holds 450,000 to 500,000 distinct CDR3 sequences, with over 11% as singletons. Regarding the study as a whole: Cross-sectional statistics underpinned the conclusions; the same donors were not followed. Out-of-frame sharing of TCR alpha in monozygotic twins was underestimated by models.

The sample was also linked to a second study, of yellow fever vaccine responses in identical twins.

This receptor was obtained from a woman aged 18-29 years in good health. The sample taken for sequencing was CD4+ T cells sorted from blood. This rearrangement joins TRBV29-1 to TRBJ1-1; unclear D gene. The CDR3 DNA is TGCAGCGTTGAGACCGCGGTAGCCACTGAAGCTTTCTTT. It encodes CSVETAVATEAFF.